This TCR beta chain was documented in a study of blood T cells in healthy people across ages. Study summary: Researchers report that template switching captured about one barcoded beta molecule per two T cells.

Study-wide points: Long-lived and aged donors differed, with more naive CD4+ cells and higher diversity in the long-lived.

Comment on this clonotype: Antigen unknown.

A J-beta primer mix and a sample-barcoded 5' primer were used in a second PCR of roughly 6 to 12 cycles. TCRdb reprocessed the 5' RACE reads via MiXCR and lists one record per CDR3 protein. The sample includes hundreds of thousands of distinct CDR3 sequences, approximately 65% of them seen just once. The V end was cut by 7 bases, the J end by 1 base, with 12 bases between. Germline CDR1 reads MGHDK; CDR2 reads SYGVNS. CDR3 size: 14 residues. The clonotype comes from a man younger than 45 in good health. V usage is TRBV25-1 and J usage is TRBJ2-3, with D perhaps being TRBD1 or TRBD2 (5 bases each). The material sequenced was blood. The CDR3 spells CASTFGGGTDTQYF. Here the CDR3 DNA reads TGTGCCAGCACGTTTGGGGGAGGCACAGATACGCAGTATTTT. Full variable domain (outside the CDR3, taken from reference TRBV25-1 and TRBJ2-3): EADIYQTPRYLVIGTGKKITLECSQTMGHDKMYWYQQDPGMELHLIHYSYGVNSTEKGDLSSESTVSRIRTEHFPLTLESARPSHTSQYLCASTFGGGTDTQYFGPGTRLTVL.